The clone carrying this TCR beta chain was recorded a few times. A junction end diverges from the germline sequence, so it may reflect a read error. Patients with other autoimmune diseases, uncontrolled infections, pregnancy or lactation were excluded. The source of the sample is a study of Graves' ophthalmopathy and Graves' hyperthyroidism. As the template, RNA transcripts were used to amplify TCR beta CDR3 regions. Second-round multiplex PCR came after first-round RT-PCR with HTBI primers. TCRdb re-called the multiplex PCR reads with MiXCR, one entry per CDR3 protein. This sample yields under 800,000 distinct CDR3 sequences, of which about 24% are seen a single time; more than 5.5% belongs to the top ten. The clonotype comes from a woman younger than 35 with stable Graves' hyperthyroidism. Some clones in this sample may be carry-over from other donors' samples. Input material: peripheral blood.

This chain's CDR3 is CARSLVNTEAFF. CDR3 bases: TGCGCCCGCAGCTTGGTGAACACTGAAGCTTTCTTT. J is TRBJ1-1 and V is TRBV5-1; D not resolved. CDR1 and CDR2 (germline): SGHRS, YFSETQ. The CDR3 runs to 12 residues.